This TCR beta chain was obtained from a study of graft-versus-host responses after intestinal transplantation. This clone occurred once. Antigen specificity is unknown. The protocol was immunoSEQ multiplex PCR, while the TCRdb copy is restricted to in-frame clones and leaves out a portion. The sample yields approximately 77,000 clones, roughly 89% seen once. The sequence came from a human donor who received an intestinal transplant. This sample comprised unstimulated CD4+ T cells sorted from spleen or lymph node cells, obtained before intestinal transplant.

CDR3 DNA: TGCGCCAGCAGCCAGACAGGGAGAGGTCAGCCCCAGCATTTT. Translating gives CASSQTGRGQPQHF. The V and J genes are TRBV4-1 and TRBJ1-5, with 7 nucleotides matching TRBD1. Per the germline V gene, CDR1 is MGHRA and CDR2 is YSYEKL. V was clipped by 3 bases and J by 6 bases; unmatched bases: 5. The CDR3 has 14 residues.